This T cell receptor (beta chain) was sequenced during a study of blood T cells in healthy people across ages. Every donor gave roughly 9.2 milliliters of peripheral blood. A second PCR of roughly 7 to 11 cycles used a sample-barcoded 5' primer and a J-beta primer mix. In TCRdb, the 5' RACE reads were re-called with MiXCR into one record per CDR3 protein. The sample includes hundreds of thousands of distinct CDR3 sequences, about half of them seen just once. The CDR3 runs 14 residues. A remark on this clonotype: Its antigen is still unknown.

Notes on the study in general: PBMC samples, being unsorted, prevented any conclusive comparison of naive and antigen-experienced cells. Strong correlation linked observed beta diversity and percent naive T cells. Estimated diversity, derived from one million T cells, was regarded as an underestimate.

The sample taken for sequencing was blood. This TCR came from a man older than 75 in good health. V is TRBV21-1 and J is TRBJ2-7; the table's D call of TRBD1 was not tested on the DNA. TRBV21-1 is tagged as a pseudogene. CDR3 sequence (DNA): TGTGCCAGCAGCAACAGGGACAGGGGCCACGAGCAGTACTTC. It encodes CASSNRDRGHEQYF.